Included here is one T cell receptor (beta chain) sequence, with context. By sample share, this clone is medium-sized (0.01 to 0.1%). Which antigen it targets is not known. No clone much larger than this one lies a single base away; base qualities are absent. This sample was included in a study of a mutant IDH1 vaccine in newly diagnosed glioma listed by TCRdb under 2021. For the wider study: Of the roughly 32 treated patients, 62.5% were male and roughly 40% were female, and a mean age of roughly 40 years was recorded. Prior to enrollment, patients had been given standard therapy consisting of radiotherapy alone, temozolomide alone, or radiochemotherapy with temozolomide, with the combination given to most patients. Peripheral blood samples were drawn at six visits, namely V03 (baseline), V05, V07, V10, V12 and V13. For exploratory analyses, under 30 treated patients had longitudinal TCRB deep sequencing done wherever samples were available.

The meaning of the sample's time point label: baseline, week 1 (first vaccination visit). The treatment or condition label for this specimen denotes: pre-vaccination baseline after standard-of-care therapy. Newly diagnosed WHO grade 3 or 4 IDH1-mutant astrocytomas showing loss of nuclear ATRX were present in the donors. The samples were drawn from NOA16, a multicentre, single-arm, open-label phase I trial in Germany that tested a mutant IDH1 peptide vaccine in humans for the first time. Blood drawn at visit V03 was used as the baseline sample for immunogenicity testing. Genomic DNA for TCRB sequencing was isolated from EDTA blood with the DNeasy Blood and Tissue Kit. The library was produced with the immunoSEQ multiplex PCR assay. Rearranged TCR beta chain sequences were amplified using the hsTCRB Kit according to the manufacturer's protocol. TCRB libraries were sequenced on an Illumina MiSeq. From the authors' description of their analysis: The kit vendor's proprietary platform handled demultiplexing, trimming and gene mapping. Held by TCRdb, this immuneACCESS table contains in-frame sequences only and omits some clones. Under half of the omission traces to an unresolved V gene where checked; the cause of the rest is unknown. V and J calls and clone size are as listed in that table; D and trimming were resolved from the DNA. The table for this sample lists some 95,000 clones; over 75% of them were counted only once. The leading ten clones occupy around 7% of the sample.

The investigation overall reported the following: The authors noted that analyses of patient blood samples could not be reproduced because of sample limitations. Changes in the top peripheral T cell clonotypes picked up by TCRB sequencing did not appear to be linked to pseudoprogression. Immune responses induced by the vaccine were seen in approximately 93% of patients across multiple MHC alleles. Selection of PBMC samples for TCRB deep sequencing was based on availability.

V is cut by 1 base and J by 7 bases, and the space between the germline ends is 11 bases. The germline V gene (reference sequence) gives CDR1 as GTSNPN and CDR2 as SVGIG. From the cysteine up to the phenylalanine, the CDR3 has a length of 13 residues. Of all the DNA, just the CDR3 is kept, 39 bases in frame from base 1. The sample was PBMCs, taken from a glioma patient treated with radiotherapy, temozolomide or both. This clonotype was obtained from a man aged 40-49 years with glioma. The chain is made from TRBV30 and TRBJ1-5, with the D segment identity uncertain. In nucleotides, the sequence is TGTGCCTGGAGTGATAGGCTACGGCAGCCCCAGCATTTT. Translation gives CAWSDRLRQPQHF.